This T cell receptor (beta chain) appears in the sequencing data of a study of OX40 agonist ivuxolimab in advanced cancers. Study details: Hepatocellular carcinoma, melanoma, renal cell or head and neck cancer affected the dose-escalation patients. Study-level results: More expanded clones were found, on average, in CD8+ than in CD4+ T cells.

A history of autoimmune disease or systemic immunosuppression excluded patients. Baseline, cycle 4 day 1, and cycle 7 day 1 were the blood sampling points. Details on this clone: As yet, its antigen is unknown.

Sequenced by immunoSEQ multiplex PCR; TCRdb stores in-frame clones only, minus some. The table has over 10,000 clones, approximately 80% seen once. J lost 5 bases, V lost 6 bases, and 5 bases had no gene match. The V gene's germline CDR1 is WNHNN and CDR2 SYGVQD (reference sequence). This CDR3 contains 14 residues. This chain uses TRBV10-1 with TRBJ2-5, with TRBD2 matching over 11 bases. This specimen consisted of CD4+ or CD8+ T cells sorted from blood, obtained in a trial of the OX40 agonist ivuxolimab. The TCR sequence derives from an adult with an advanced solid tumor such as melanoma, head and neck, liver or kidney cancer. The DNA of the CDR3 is TGCGCCAGCAGCAGTAGCGGGGGGGACGAGACCCAGTACTTC. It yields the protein CASSSSGGDETQYF.